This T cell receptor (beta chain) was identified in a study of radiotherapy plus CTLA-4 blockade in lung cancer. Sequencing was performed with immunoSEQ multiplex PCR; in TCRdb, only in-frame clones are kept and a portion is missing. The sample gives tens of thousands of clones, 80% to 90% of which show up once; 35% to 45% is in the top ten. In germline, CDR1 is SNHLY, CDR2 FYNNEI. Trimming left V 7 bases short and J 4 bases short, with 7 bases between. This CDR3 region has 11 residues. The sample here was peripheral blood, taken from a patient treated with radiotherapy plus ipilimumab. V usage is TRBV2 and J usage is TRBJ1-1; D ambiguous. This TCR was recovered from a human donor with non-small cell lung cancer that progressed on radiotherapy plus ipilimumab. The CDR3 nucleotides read TGTGCCAGCACGGTCTCCACTGAAGCTTTCTTT. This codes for CASTVSTEAFF.